Listed below are T cell receptor beta chains from one sample, sequenced in a study of blood T cells in healthy people across ages. TCRdb re-analysed the 5' RACE reads in MiXCR, keeping a single row per CDR3 protein. The data contain about 1.4 million distinct CDR3 sequences, approximately 59% of them singletons. Material: blood. The receptors stem from a young man in good health. The CDR3 runs from the conserved cysteine through the conserved F or W. A D gene is named only where the DNA matches it firmly. Clone size is not always given. Where it is, it says once, few, many or a class for expanded clones.

>TRBJ2-1|TRBV7-9|.|TRBD1
TGTGCCAGCAGCTTAGGCCGGGGACAGGGTCGGGCGTTCTTC
CASSLGRGQGRAFF
>TRBJ2-3|TRBV29-1|.|.
TGCAGCGTCCCGGGACTTACAATTCGCACAGATACGCAGTATTTT
CSVPGLTIRTDTQYF
>TRBJ2-7|TRBV3-1|.|.
TGTGCCAGCAGCCTTGGATCGGGTAGCCTCTACGAGCAGTACTTC
CASSLGSGSLYEQYF
>TRBJ2-5|TRBV2|.|TRBD2
TGTGCCAGCAAGGCGGGGGGCGAGGAGACCCAGTACTTC
CASKAGGEETQYF
>TRBJ2-1|TRBV4-1|.|.
TGCGCCAGCAGCCAAGAAGAGCTGAGCTCCTACAATGAGCAGTTCTTC
CASSQEELSSYNEQFF
>TRBJ1-5|TRBV11-2|.|TRBD1
TGTGCCAGCAGCTTCTCTTCTGGGGGACAGGGAAATAGCAATCAGCCCCAGCATTTT
CASSFSSGGQGNSNQPQHF
>TRBJ2-1|TRBV2|.|.
TGTGCCAGCAGTGAAGCGCGTGGGGGAGAGCAGTTCTTC
CASSEARGGEQFF
>TRBJ1-2|TRBV6-1|.|.
TGTGCCAGCATCAGGGGTCCTAACTATGGCTACACCTTC
CASIRGPNYGYTF
>TRBJ2-6|TRBV20-1|.|.
TGCAGTGCTCGGACTGAAGACTCTGGGGCCAACGTCCTGACTTTC
CSARTEDSGANVLTF
>TRBJ1-2|TRBV12-3/TRBV12-4|.|.
TGTGCCAGCAGTTCCTCTGCTAATATTGAGTATGGCTACACCTTC
CASSSSANIEYGYTF
>TRBJ2-7|TRBV7-9|few|.
TGTGCCAGCAGCTTACAGACCACCTACGAGCAGTACTTC
CASSLQTTYEQYF
>TRBJ2-5|TRBV7-2|.|.
TGTGCCAGCAGCCTGGGACCCCAACCAGAGACCCAGTACTTC
CASSLGPQPETQYF
>TRBJ1-6|TRBV14|few|TRBD1
TGTGCCAGCAGCCAGGGGACAGAAAATTCACCCCTCCACTTT
CASSQGTENSPLHF
>TRBJ2-3|TRBV29-1|.|TRBD2
TGCAGCGTTGGGGAGACTAGCGGGAGCCTCGCAGATACGCAGTATTTT
CSVGETSGSLADTQYF
>TRBJ1-2|TRBV12-3/TRBV12-4|few|.
TGTGCCAGCAGTCTAGGGGAAAATGGCTACACCTTC
CASSLGENGYTF
>TRBJ2-4|TRBV20-1|few|TRBD1
TGCAGTGCTAGGAGGGGACAGGGGCCCTGGAAACGGAACATTCAGTACTTC
CSARRGQGPWKRNIQYF
>TRBJ1-2|TRBV12-3/TRBV12-4|.|.
TGTGCCAGCAGTTTCAGGAGGCCTGCCCAGGGGAGGGATGGCTACACCTTC
CASSFRRPAQGRDGYTF
>TRBJ1-1|TRBV7-9|.|.
TGTGCCAGCAGCTCGATCGGTGAAGCTTTCTTT
CASSSIGEAFF